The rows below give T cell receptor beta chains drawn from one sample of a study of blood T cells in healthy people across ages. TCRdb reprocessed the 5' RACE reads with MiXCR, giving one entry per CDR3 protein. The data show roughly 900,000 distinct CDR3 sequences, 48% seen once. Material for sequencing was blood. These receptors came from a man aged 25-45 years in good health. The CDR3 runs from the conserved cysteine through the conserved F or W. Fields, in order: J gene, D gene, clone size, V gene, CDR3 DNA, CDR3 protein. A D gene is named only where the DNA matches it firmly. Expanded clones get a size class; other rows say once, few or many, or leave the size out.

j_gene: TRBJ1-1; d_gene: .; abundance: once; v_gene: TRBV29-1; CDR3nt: TGCAGCGTGAGGGGAGGGATGAACACTGAAGCTTTCTTT; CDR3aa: CSVRGGMNTEAFF
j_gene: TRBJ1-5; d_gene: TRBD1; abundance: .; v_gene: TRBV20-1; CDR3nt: TGCAGTGCTACTCAGGGGGGTTCGAGCAATCAGCCCCAGCATTTT; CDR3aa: CSATQGGSSNQPQHF
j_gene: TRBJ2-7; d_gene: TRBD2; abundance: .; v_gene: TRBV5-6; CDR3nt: TGTGCCAGCAGCGCCCAGACTAGCGTGTATACCGAGCAGTACTTC; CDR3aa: CASSAQTSVYTEQYF
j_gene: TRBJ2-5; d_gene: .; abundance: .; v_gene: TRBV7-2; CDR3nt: TGTGCCAGCAGCTTACTACGGAGTAACCAAGAGACCCAGTACTTC; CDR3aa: CASSLLRSNQETQYF
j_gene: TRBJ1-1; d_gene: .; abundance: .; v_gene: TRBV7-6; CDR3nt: TGTGCCAGCAGCTTACAGCCGAACACTGAAGCTTTCTTT; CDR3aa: CASSLQPNTEAFF
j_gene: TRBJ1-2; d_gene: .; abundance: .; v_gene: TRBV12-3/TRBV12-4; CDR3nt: TGTGCCAGCAGTTTTGTGGGGGGCCCCTATGGCTACACCTTC; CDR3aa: CASSFVGGPYGYTF
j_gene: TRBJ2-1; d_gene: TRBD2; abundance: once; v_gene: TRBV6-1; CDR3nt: TGTGCCAGCACCAAAGACGGACTAGCGGGGGCCCGACGGGATGAGCAGTTCTTC; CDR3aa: CASTKDGLAGARRDEQFF
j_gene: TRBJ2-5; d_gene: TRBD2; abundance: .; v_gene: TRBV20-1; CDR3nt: TGCAGTGCTTCCATAGCGGGGGGCCTTAATGGGGAGACCCAGTACTTC; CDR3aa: CSASIAGGLNGETQYF
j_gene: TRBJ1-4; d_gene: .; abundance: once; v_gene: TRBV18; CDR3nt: TGTGCCAGCGAACAGGGAACTAATGAAAAACTGTTTTTT; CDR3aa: CASEQGTNEKLFF
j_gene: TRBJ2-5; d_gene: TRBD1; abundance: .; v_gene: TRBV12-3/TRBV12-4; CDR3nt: TGTGCCAGCAGTTTCAGACAGGGAACGGGGACCCAGTACTTC; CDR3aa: CASSFRQGTGTQYF
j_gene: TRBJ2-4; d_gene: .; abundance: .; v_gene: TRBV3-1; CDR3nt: TGTGCCAGCAGCCAAGAATCGATAGCCAAAAACATTCAGTACTTC; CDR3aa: CASSQESIAKNIQYF
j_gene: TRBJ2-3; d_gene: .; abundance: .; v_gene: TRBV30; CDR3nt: TGTGCCTGGAGTGTGACGGACACAGATACGCAGTATTTT; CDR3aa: CAWSVTDTDTQYF
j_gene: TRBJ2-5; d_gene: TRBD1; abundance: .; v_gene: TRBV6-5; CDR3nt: TGTGCCAGCAGTTACTCGATAGAAGAATCGACAGGGTGGTACTTC; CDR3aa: CASSYSIEESTGWYF
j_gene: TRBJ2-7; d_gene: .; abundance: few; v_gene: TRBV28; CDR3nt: TGTGCCACCCTGGACCCCCGCAGTAGCTCCTACGAGCAGTACTTC; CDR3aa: CATLDPRSSSYEQYF
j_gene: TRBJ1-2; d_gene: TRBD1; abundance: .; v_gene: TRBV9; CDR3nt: TGTGCCAGCAGCGCGGGACAGGACGGCTATGGCTACACCTTC; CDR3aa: CASSAGQDGYGYTF
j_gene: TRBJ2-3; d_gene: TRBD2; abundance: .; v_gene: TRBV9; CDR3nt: TGTGCCAGCACCCAACGACTAGCGGCGGGCACAGATACGCAGTATTTT; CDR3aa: CASTQRLAAGTDTQYF
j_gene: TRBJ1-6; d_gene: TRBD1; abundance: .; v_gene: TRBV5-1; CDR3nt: TGCGCCAGCAGCTTGGGACAGGGGGGGACGAATTCACCCCTCCACTTT; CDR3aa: CASSLGQGGTNSPLHF
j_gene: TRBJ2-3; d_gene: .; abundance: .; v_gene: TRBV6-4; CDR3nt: TGTGCCAGCAGCCGCGGGGATAGCACAGATACGCAGTATTTT; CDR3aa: CASSRGDSTDTQYF
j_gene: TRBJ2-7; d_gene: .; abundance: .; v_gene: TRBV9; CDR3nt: TGTGCCAGCAGCGTAGGGGATAGGCCCGGCTACGAGCAGTACTTC; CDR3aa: CASSVGDRPGYEQYF
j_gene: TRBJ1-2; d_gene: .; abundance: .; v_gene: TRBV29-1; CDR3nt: TGCAGCGTTGAGGTGGCAGGCTACTATGGCTACACCTTC; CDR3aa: CSVEVAGYYGYTF
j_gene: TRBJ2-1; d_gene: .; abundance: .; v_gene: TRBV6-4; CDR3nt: TGTGCCAGCAGTGAGGCAGCCGGCTCCTACAATGAGCAGTTCTTC; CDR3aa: CASSEAAGSYNEQFF
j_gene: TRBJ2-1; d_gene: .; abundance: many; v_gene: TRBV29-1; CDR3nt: TGCAGCGTTGATCAGTCGGGGAATAATGAGCAGTTCTTC; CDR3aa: CSVDQSGNNEQFF
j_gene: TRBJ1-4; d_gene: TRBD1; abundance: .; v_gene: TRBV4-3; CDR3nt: TGCGCCAGCAGCCAAGACAGGGGGCAAGAAAAACTGTTTTTT; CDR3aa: CASSQDRGQEKLFF
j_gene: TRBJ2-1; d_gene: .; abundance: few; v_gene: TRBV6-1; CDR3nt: TGTGCCAGCAGTGATAGAACTCTCTTACCTTACAATGAGCAGTTCTTC; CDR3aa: CASSDRTLLPYNEQFF
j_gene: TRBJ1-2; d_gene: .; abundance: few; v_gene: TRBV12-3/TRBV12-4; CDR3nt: TGTGCCAGCAGTTCGACGGGGGCCCACTATGGCTACACCTTC; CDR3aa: CASSSTGAHYGYTF
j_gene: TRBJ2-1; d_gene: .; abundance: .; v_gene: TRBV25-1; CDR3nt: TGTGCCAGCAGTGAATCCGTCAGCTCCTACAATGAGCAGTTCTTC; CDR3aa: CASSESVSSYNEQFF